These T cell receptor beta chains were read from a single sample in a study of blood T cell repertoires in COVID-19. Profiled with immunoSEQ multiplex PCR; TCRdb holds only in-frame clones, not every one. Counted here are 150,000 or so clones, roughly 80% occurring once; the ten biggest clones make up roughly 9.1%. The sample consisted of peripheral blood. Receptor source: a woman in her 70s with acute or convalescent COVID-19. Each CDR3 is given with its conserved first and last residue. The order of the fields is clone size, J gene, D gene, V gene, CDR3 protein, CDR3 DNA. The D gene is left open where the match is weak. Clone size appears in some rows only: once, few, many, or a class for an expanded clone.

clone size: few; J gene: TRBJ2-1; D gene: NA; V gene: TRBV9; CDR3 protein: CASSPPLGLPSYNEQFF; CDR3 DNA: TGTGCCAGCAGCCCCCCTCTCGGACTACCCTCCTACAATGAGCAGTTCTTC
clone size: NA; J gene: TRBJ2-1; D gene: NA; V gene: TRBV2; CDR3 protein: CASSALAVQFF; CDR3 DNA: TGTGCCAGCAGTGCCCTCGCGGTACAGTTCTTC
clone size: NA; J gene: TRBJ1-5; D gene: NA; V gene: TRBV10-3; CDR3 protein: CAISEGGGNQPQHF; CDR3 DNA: TGTGCCATCAGTGAGGGGGGGGGCAATCAGCCCCAGCATTTT
clone size: NA; J gene: TRBJ1-2; D gene: TRBD1; V gene: TRBV14; CDR3 protein: CASSRRQGSFYTF; CDR3 DNA: TGTGCCAGCAGTCGCCGACAGGGATCGTTCTACACCTTC
clone size: few; J gene: TRBJ1-6; D gene: TRBD1; V gene: TRBV7-2; CDR3 protein: CASSPPGQGARSPLHF; CDR3 DNA: TGTGCCAGCAGCCCACCAGGACAGGGGGCACGGTCACCCCTCCACTTT
clone size: few; J gene: TRBJ1-4; D gene: TRBD1; V gene: TRBV28; CDR3 protein: CASSWGQGTNEKLFF; CDR3 DNA: TGTGCCAGCAGTTGGGGACAGGGTACTAATGAAAAACTGTTTTTT
clone size: NA; J gene: TRBJ1-5; D gene: NA; V gene: TRBV28; CDR3 protein: CASSSPSQPQHF; CDR3 DNA: TGTGCCAGCAGTTCCCCCTCTCAGCCCCAGCATTTT
clone size: NA; J gene: TRBJ2-5; D gene: NA; V gene: TRBV15; CDR3 protein: CATSRGARQETQYF; CDR3 DNA: TGTGCCACCAGCAGAGGGGCCAGGCAAGAGACCCAGTACTTC
clone size: few; J gene: TRBJ1-2; D gene: NA; V gene: TRBV4-3; CDR3 protein: CASSQAVNYGYTF; CDR3 DNA: TGCGCCAGCAGCCAAGCCGTAAACTATGGCTACACCTTC
clone size: NA; J gene: TRBJ2-3; D gene: TRBD2; V gene: TRBV6-2/TRBV6-3; CDR3 protein: CASSYSSTGTSGRKDTQYF; CDR3 DNA: TGTGCCAGCAGTTACTCGAGTACGGGGACTAGCGGGAGGAAGGATACGCAGTATTTT
clone size: NA; J gene: TRBJ2-7; D gene: TRBD1; V gene: TRBV19; CDR3 protein: CASSINTGGEQYF; CDR3 DNA: TGTGCCAGTAGTATCAATACAGGGGGCGAGCAGTACTTC
clone size: NA; J gene: TRBJ2-7; D gene: NA; V gene: TRBV18; CDR3 protein: CASSPKGGDSYEQYF; CDR3 DNA: TGTGCCAGCTCACCAAAGGGGGGGGACTCCTACGAGCAGTACTTC
clone size: NA; J gene: TRBJ2-2; D gene: TRBD2; V gene: TRBV6-5; CDR3 protein: CASSYDPAGGAGELFF; CDR3 DNA: TGTGCCAGCAGTTACGATCCAGCGGGGGGTGCCGGGGAGCTGTTTTTT
clone size: NA; J gene: TRBJ1-4; D gene: NA; V gene: TRBV5-4; CDR3 protein: CASSVDGNEKLFF; CDR3 DNA: TGTGCCAGCAGCGTGGACGGTAATGAAAAACTGTTTTTT
clone size: NA; J gene: TRBJ1-1; D gene: NA; V gene: TRBV5-6; CDR3 protein: CASSLGTANTEAFF; CDR3 DNA: TGTGCCAGCAGCTTAGGTACAGCGAACACTGAAGCTTTCTTT
clone size: few; J gene: TRBJ2-4; D gene: NA; V gene: TRBV18; CDR3 protein: CASSPPSGHKSENIQYF; CDR3 DNA: TGTGCCAGCTCACCACCATCGGGACATAAGTCGGAGAACATTCAGTACTTC
clone size: NA; J gene: TRBJ2-1; D gene: NA; V gene: TRBV6-5; CDR3 protein: CASTAPGSNEQFF; CDR3 DNA: TGTGCCAGCACCGCCCCGGGTTCCAATGAGCAGTTCTTC
clone size: NA; J gene: TRBJ2-2; D gene: TRBD1; V gene: TRBV6-5; CDR3 protein: CASSPGQGPGELFF; CDR3 DNA: TGTGCCAGTTCTCCGGGACAGGGGCCCGGGGAGCTGTTTTTT
clone size: NA; J gene: TRBJ2-7; D gene: TRBD1; V gene: TRBV19; CDR3 protein: CASSIRRHRGPYEQYF; CDR3 DNA: TGTGCCAGTAGTATAAGGCGCCACAGGGGGCCGTACGAGCAGTACTTC
clone size: NA; J gene: TRBJ2-5; D gene: TRBD2; V gene: TRBV4-3; CDR3 protein: CASSQEGQAGVPRYF; CDR3 DNA: TGCGCCAGCAGCCAAGAGGGCCAAGCGGGGGTCCCCCGGTACTTC
clone size: NA; J gene: TRBJ1-5; D gene: TRBD1; V gene: TRBV19; CDR3 protein: CASRGRGPNQPQHF; CDR3 DNA: TGTGCCAGTAGGGGCAGGGGGCCAAATCAGCCCCAGCATTTT
clone size: NA; J gene: TRBJ2-3; D gene: NA; V gene: TRBV25-1; CDR3 protein: CASSSGLGTDTQYF; CDR3 DNA: TGTGCCAGCAGTTCGGGGTTAGGCACAGATACGCAGTATTTT
clone size: NA; J gene: TRBJ2-3; D gene: NA; V gene: TRBV5-4; CDR3 protein: CASSLQGQTDTQYF; CDR3 DNA: TGTGCCAGCAGCTTGCAGGGCCAGACAGATACGCAGTATTTT
clone size: NA; J gene: TRBJ1-1; D gene: NA; V gene: TRBV7-9; CDR3 protein: CASSLSREAFF; CDR3 DNA: TGTGCCAGCAGCTTATCCAGGGAAGCTTTCTTT